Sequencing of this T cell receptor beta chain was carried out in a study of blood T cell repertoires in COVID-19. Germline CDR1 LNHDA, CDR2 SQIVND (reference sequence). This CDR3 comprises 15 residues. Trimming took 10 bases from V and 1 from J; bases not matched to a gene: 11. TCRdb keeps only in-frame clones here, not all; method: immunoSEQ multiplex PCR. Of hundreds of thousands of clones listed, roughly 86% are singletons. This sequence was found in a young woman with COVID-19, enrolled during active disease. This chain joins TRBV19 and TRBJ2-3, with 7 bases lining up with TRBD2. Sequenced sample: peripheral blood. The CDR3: CATKFSLAGTDTQYF. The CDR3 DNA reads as TGTGCCACAAAATTTAGTCTAGCGGGCACAGATACGCAGTATTTT. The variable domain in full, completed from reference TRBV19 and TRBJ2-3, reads DGGITQSPKYLFRKEGQNVTLSCEQNLNHDAMYWYRQDPGQGLRLIYYSQIVNDFQKGDIAEGYSVSREKKESFPLTVTSAQKNPTAFYLCATKFSLAGTDTQYFGPGTRLTVL.